Reported below is one T cell receptor beta chain. The data belong to a study of blood T cell repertoires in COVID-19. In the study overall: Spain, Italy and the United States supplied samples that represented acute and convalescent COVID-19. T cells, B-cell-depleted T cells, or PBMCs provided the cDNA or gDNA that served as material.

V trimming: 5 bases; J trimming: 0 bases; junction bases outside the gene matches: 5. The CDR3 has 15 residues. From germline, CDR1 is SGHTS and CDR2 YDEGEE. Per the original data handling: Nucleated cell number was recorded as an estimate derived from reference gene primer amplification. Profiling relied on immunoSEQ multiplex PCR, and the TCRdb table lists in-frame clones only, not all of them. V, J and clone size were drawn from that table, and D and trimming were deduced from the DNA. Altogether under 200,000 clones are present, over 75% being singletons, with the ten largest covering approximately 0.5%.

The genes are TRBV5-8 and TRBJ1-5, with TRBD1 matching over 7 bases. This clonotype was obtained from a man aged 45 to 65 with acute or convalescent COVID-19. The sample taken for sequencing was peripheral blood. The CDR3 DNA reads as TGTGCCAGCAGGCTGGGACAGAATAGCAATCAGCCCCAGCATTTT. Translated, it gives CASRLGQNSNQPQHF.